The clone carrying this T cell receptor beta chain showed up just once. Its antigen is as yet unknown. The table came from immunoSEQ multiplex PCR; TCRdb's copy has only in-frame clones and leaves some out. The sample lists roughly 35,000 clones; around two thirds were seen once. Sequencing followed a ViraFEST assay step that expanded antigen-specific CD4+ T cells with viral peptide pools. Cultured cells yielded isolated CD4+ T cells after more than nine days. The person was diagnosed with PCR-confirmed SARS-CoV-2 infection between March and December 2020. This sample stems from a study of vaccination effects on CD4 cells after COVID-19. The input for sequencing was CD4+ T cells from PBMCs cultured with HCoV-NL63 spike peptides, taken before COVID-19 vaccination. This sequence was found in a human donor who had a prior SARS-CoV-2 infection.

The DNA of the CDR3 is TGTGCCAGCCAGGGAGATTTCAATTCACCCCTCCACTTT. Translation: CASQGDFNSPLHF. The chain carries TRBV2 and TRBJ1-6; perhaps TRBD1 as D (5 bases). V lost 8 bases to trimming and J lost 7 bases, with 12 bases between them. There are 13 residues in the CDR3. Germline lookup yields CDR1 SNHLY and CDR2 FYNNEI.